Shown below are 12 T cell receptor beta chains from a single sample sequenced in a study of shared clonotypes between healthy human individuals. Clones were read by immunoSEQ multiplex PCR, and TCRdb kept only the in-frame ones, dropping some. This sample carries roughly 510,000 clones, 75% to 80% of them seen once, and the ten largest clones take roughly an eighth. The specimen sequenced was PBMCs. The receptors were gathered from a woman aged 40-49 years in good health. Some clones in this sample may be carry-over from other donors' samples.

The V and J genes are TRBV27 and TRBJ2-2; either TRBD1 or TRBD2 may fit D (5 bases each). The CDR3 totals 15 residues. The V end lost 10 bases, the J end lost 4 bases, and 19 bases lay between the germline ends. Germline CDR1 reads MNHEY; CDR2 reads SMNVEV (reference sequence). The CDR3 coding sequence is TGTGCCACCCTCGTGGGGCCAGGGAGCACCGGGGAGCTGTTTTTT. This encodes CATLVGPGSTGELFF.

This chain joins TRBV19 and TRBJ1-5; a possible D gene is TRBD1 (5 bases). V was pared by 7 bases and J by 0 bases, with 10 bases between. There are 14 residues in the CDR3. CDR1 is LNHDA, CDR2 SQIVND, per germline (reference sequence). The CDR3, as DNA: TGTGCCAGTACCGTGACAGATAGCAATCAGCCCCAGCATTTT. Encoded protein: CASTVTDSNQPQHF.

This clone was recorded a few times. The V call is TRBV4-3, the J call TRBJ2-2; the match to TRBD1 covers 7 bases. The CDR3 is made up of 15 amino acids. The V segment lost 1 base and the J segment 4 bases; nucleotides outside the gene matches: 3. Germline CDR1 is LGHNA and CDR2 is YSLEER. The CDR3 loop is CASSQVGQSTGELFF. The CDR3 DNA sequence: TGCGCCAGCAGCCAAGTGGGACAGAGCACCGGGGAGCTGTTTTTT.

A few counts support this clone. The genes are TRBV30 and TRBJ2-2, with 12 nucleotides matching TRBD1. This CDR3 has 13 residues. With 6 bases clipped from V and 9 bases from J, the junction kept 5 bases outside the gene matches. Germline loops: CDR1 GTSNPN, CDR2 SVGIG (reference sequence). The CDR3 here is CACGDRGHRELFF. The CDR3 DNA is TGTGCCTGCGGGGACAGGGGGCACCGGGAGCTGTTTTTT.

This clone was detected a few times. V usage is TRBV5-4 and J usage is TRBJ2-7; tentative D call: TRBD2 (6 bases). Germline-derived CDR1 and CDR2 are SGHNT and YYREEE (reference sequence). The V and J ends lost 0 bases and 2 bases respectively, with 12 bases between them. CDR3 length: 15 residues. The CDR3 nucleotides are TGTGCCAGCAGCTTGGCCGGTAGCGGAACCTACGAGCAGTACTTC. Its translation: CASSLAGSGTYEQYF.

As to this clone: At the DNA level, this CDR3 is encoded by other sequences in the same sample as well. The chain employs TRBV10-3 and TRBJ1-6; no clear D gene. Germline assignment: CDR1 ENHRY and CDR2 SYGVKD. The CDR3 loop spans 14 amino acids. The V end was cut by 0 bases, the J end by 7 bases, with 7 bases between. The CDR3 is CAISESTGNSPLHF. CDR3 in DNA: TGTGCCATCAGTGAGTCGACGGGAAATTCACCCCTCCACTTT.

This clone was seen only a few times. The chain links TRBV30 to TRBJ2-2, with D unclear. The V gene's germline CDR1 is GTSNPN and CDR2 SVGIG (reference sequence). There are 11 residues in the CDR3. The ends were cut back, 3 bases at V and 1 base at J, with 0 bases in the middle. The CDR3 region is CAWRNTGELFF. The DNA of the CDR3 is TGTGCCTGGAGGAACACCGGGGAGCTGTTTTTT.

The rearrangement links TRBV6-6 to TRBJ1-5; weak D call: TRBD1 (5 bases). This CDR3 has 13 residues. Germline lookup yields CDR1 MNHNY and CDR2 SVGAGI (reference sequence). V was clipped by 7 bases and J by 7 bases, with 14 bases between them. CDR3 sequence: CASTGVATQPQHF. The CDR3 coding sequence is TGTGCCAGCACGGGGGTTGCTACCCAGCCCCAGCATTTT.

This chain joins TRBV5-4 and TRBJ2-3, with TRBD2 identical over 9 bases. V was clipped by 4 bases and J by 5 bases; unmatched bases: 8. The CDR3 covers 15 residues. From germline, CDR1 is SGHNT and CDR2 YYREEE (reference sequence). CDR3 residues: CASSPWVSGRDTQYF. For the CDR3, the DNA is TGTGCCAGCAGCCCCTGGGTTAGCGGGAGAGATACGCAGTATTTT.

The gene calls are TRBV4-2 and TRBJ1-2; D might be TRBD1 (6 bases). The CDR3 extends over 15 amino acids. V lost 0 bases, J lost 5 bases, and 13 bases lay in between. Germline loops: CDR1 LGHNA, CDR2 YNFKEQ. The CDR3 spells CASSQEWGQPYGYTF. The CDR3 region has the DNA TGTGCCAGCAGCCAAGAATGGGGACAACCTTATGGCTACACCTTC.

The chain links TRBV28 to TRBJ1-3; 9 bases line up with TRBD1. There are 15 residues in the CDR3. The trim removed 5 bases at V and 5 bases at J, leaving 7 bases unmatched. The germline V gene has CDR1 MDHEN and CDR2 SYDVKM. CDR3 protein: CASSPQDRGRNTIYF. As DNA, the CDR3 is TGTGCCAGCAGTCCCCAGGACAGGGGTCGAAACACCATATATTTT.

The chain carries TRBV11-2 and TRBJ2-1, with no clear D. Germline V gene lookup returns CDR1 SGHAT and CDR2 FQNNGV. V was shortened by 5 bases and J by 13 bases, with 18 bases between the two germline ends. This CDR3 contains 13 residues. In DNA, the CDR3 is TGTGCCAGCAGCCCCCTCACCGCCAGCGACCAGTTCTTC. Its protein product is CASSPLTASDQFF.